Listed below are T cell receptor beta chains from one sample, sequenced in a study of cytomegalovirus exposure and HLA in healthy donors. TCRdb keeps only in-frame clones here, not all; method: immunoSEQ multiplex PCR. The ten top clones account for 2.5% to 3%, within a sample of 100,000 to 150,000 clones. What was sequenced was PBMCs. Source of these receptors: a man aged 30-40 years in good health and CMV-seronegative. CDR3s include the opening cysteine and the closing phenylalanine or tryptophan. The D gene is left open where the match is weak.

j_call	v_call	d_call	cdr3_nt	cdr3_aa
TRBJ2-3	TRBV19	-	TGTGCCAGTACGACGGGAGTGGGGAATACGCAGTATTTT	CASTTGVGNTQYF
TRBJ1-5	TRBV5-1	TRBD1	TGCGCCAGCAGCTTGGAAGGGGGCAGCAATCAGCCCCAGCATTTT	CASSLEGGSNQPQHF
TRBJ1-5	TRBV2	TRBD1	TGTGCCAGCAGTCGACAGGGAGCTCAGCCCCAGCATTTT	CASSRQGAQPQHF
TRBJ2-1	TRBV14	TRBD2	TGTGCCAGCAGTCGGGCTAGCGGGGGGGAGAATGAGCAGTTCTTC	CASSRASGGENEQFF
TRBJ1-2	TRBV6-5	-	TGTGCCAGCAGTTACCGGGACACCGGCTATGGCTACACCTTC	CASSYRDTGYGYTF
TRBJ1-4	TRBV2	TRBD1	TGTGCCAGCAGGAAAGGGACAGGGAATGAAAAACTGTTTTTT	CASRKGTGNEKLFF
TRBJ1-1	TRBV9	TRBD1	TGTGCCAGCAGCACCTTCCCTAAAGGACAGGGGCATATCACTGAAGCTTTCTTT	CASSTFPKGQGHITEAFF
TRBJ1-5	TRBV7-9	-	TGTGCCAGCAGCCTACTAGATCAGCCCCAGCATTTT	CASSLLDQPQHF
TRBJ1-6	TRBV10-2	TRBD1	TGCGCCAGCAGTGATGGTTCGGCCCGACAGGGCGAAGATCGGTCCCTCCACTTT	CASSDGSARQGEDRSLHF
TRBJ1-2	TRBV28	-	TGTGCCAGCAGTTTTCCCGCAGAACGCTATGGCTACACCTTC	CASSFPAERYGYTF
TRBJ2-7	TRBV29-1	-	TGCAGCGTTGAAGAGGACTCTACCTACGAGCAGTACTTC	CSVEEDSTYEQYF
TRBJ2-7	TRBV6-5	-	TGTGCCAGCAGACCCCCAGGGCTTACTACGGCCGAGCAGTACTTC	CASRPPGLTTAEQYF
TRBJ2-3	TRBV7-3	-	TGTGCCAGCAGCCCTACTAGGTCCTCGGATACGCAGTATTTT	CASSPTRSSDTQYF
TRBJ2-7	TRBV5-6	-	TGTGCCAGCAGCTCCGCTCCAGCCTACGAGCAGTACTTC	CASSSAPAYEQYF
TRBJ2-1	TRBV30	-	TGTGCCTGGAAGGGAGAGCGGACTAACTACAATGAGCAGTTCTTC	CAWKGERTNYNEQFF
TRBJ1-1	TRBV7-3	-	TGTGCCAGCAGCTTAACGGTCCAGACTATTAACACTGAAGCTTTCTTT	CASSLTVQTINTEAFF
TRBJ2-7	TRBV7-2	-	TGTGCCAGCAGCCAGGCCCATGGGTCCTACGAGCAGTACTTC	CASSQAHGSYEQYF
TRBJ2-2	TRBV9	TRBD1	TGTGCCAGCAGCGCACAGGGGGCCGGGGAGCTGTTTTTT	CASSAQGAGELFF
TRBJ2-2	TRBV5-6	TRBD2	TGTGCCAGCAGCCCAATAGCGGGAGGCCGGTCCGGGGAGCTGTTTTTT	CASSPIAGGRSGELFF
TRBJ1-5	TRBV4-3	-	TGCGCCAGCAGCCAAGATTGGACATGGAGCAATCAGCCCCAGCATTTT	CASSQDWTWSNQPQHF
TRBJ2-7	TRBV5-1	-	TGCGCCAGCAGCTTGTGGGGGGGACAGGCAGACGAGCAGTACTTC	CASSLWGGQADEQYF
TRBJ2-3	TRBV7-2	TRBD2	TGTGCCAGCAGCGAGGGTAGCGGGAGGTTAAATACGCAGTATTTT	CASSEGSGRLNTQYF
TRBJ1-2	TRBV2	-	TGTGCCAGCGGACGGGGTAACTATGGCTACACCTTC	CASGRGNYGYTF
TRBJ2-3	TRBV5-6	TRBD1	TGTGCCAGCAGCCCCTCAGGGGGCAGCGGCACAGATACGCAGTATTTT	CASSPSGGSGTDTQYF
TRBJ2-3	TRBV5-6	-	TGTGCCAGCAGCTTGGGGGGGCCCACAGATACGCAGTATTTT	CASSLGGPTDTQYF
TRBJ2-1	TRBV29-1	TRBD2	TGCAGCGTTGAAGGGACTAGCGAATACAATGAGCAGTTCTTC	CSVEGTSEYNEQFF
TRBJ1-5	TRBV15	-	TGTGCCACCAGCAGAGATAACACCGATCAGCCCCAGCATTTT	CATSRDNTDQPQHF
TRBJ1-2	TRBV6-5	-	TGTGCCAGCAGTCGGGGGGCAGGCTATGGCTACACCTTC	CASSRGAGYGYTF
TRBJ2-3	TRBV5-1	TRBD2	TGCGCCAGCAGCTTGTTACTAGCGGGGGGTCAGGATACGCAGTATTTT	CASSLLLAGGQDTQYF
TRBJ2-1	TRBV27	TRBD1	TGTGCCAGCAGTTTCCCTTCTGACAGGGGCAATGAGCAGTTCTTC	CASSFPSDRGNEQFF
TRBJ2-7	TRBV19	TRBD1	TGTGCCAGTAGTTACGGGACAGGGAGCTCCTACGAGCAGTACTTC	CASSYGTGSSYEQYF
TRBJ2-7	TRBV13	-	TGTGCCAGCAGCTTAGGCCCCCTCGGGGGAGATCACTACGAGCAGTACTTC	CASSLGPLGGDHYEQYF
TRBJ2-3	TRBV9	TRBD2	TGTGCCAGCAGCCCTGGTCTGGGGGGGACGATTACGCAGTATTTT	CASSPGLGGTITQYF
TRBJ1-1	TRBV5-1	TRBD1	TGCGCCAGCAGCTCCGATACAGGGGGCACTGAAGCTTTCTTT	CASSSDTGGTEAFF
TRBJ2-2	TRBV7-9	-	TGTGCCAGCAGCTTGGGGGGAAACACCGGGGAGCTGTTTTTT	CASSLGGNTGELFF
TRBJ1-6	TRBV2	-	TGTGCCAGCAGTGCGGCAGGCGTCTATTCACCCCTCCACTTT	CASSAAGVYSPLHF
TRBJ2-3	TRBV10-3	-	TGTGCCAGCAGTGGTTCAGTATCGGGAGAATCAGATACGCAGTATTTT	CASSGSVSGESDTQYF
TRBJ1-5	TRBV19	-	TGTGCCAGTAGTAGAACGGTCCGTCAGCCCCAGCATTTT	CASSRTVRQPQHF
TRBJ2-1	TRBV5-4	TRBD2	TGTGCCAGCAGCTTGTTTACGGGACTAGCGGGTACCAATGAGCAGTTCTTC	CASSLFTGLAGTNEQFF
TRBJ1-4	TRBV5-8	TRBD1	TGTGCCAGCAGCTACGGACAGGGGGCAACTAATGAAAAACTGTTTTTT	CASSYGQGATNEKLFF
TRBJ2-7	TRBV11-2	TRBD2	TGTGCCAGCAGCCCAAAGACTAGCGGGTACTACGAGCAGTACTTC	CASSPKTSGYYEQYF
TRBJ1-2	TRBV18	TRBD1	TGTGCCAGCTCAGTACCGACAGGGTCCAACTATGGCTACACCTTC	CASSVPTGSNYGYTF
TRBJ2-1	TRBV29-1	TRBD2	TGCAGCGTTGAAGCTCCGGGACTAGCGGAGAACAATGAGCAGTTCTTC	CSVEAPGLAENNEQFF
TRBJ1-2	TRBV4-3	-	TGCGCCAGCAGCCAAGAGGGGCGGGGGCTGGATGGCTACACCTTC	CASSQEGRGLDGYTF
TRBJ2-7	TRBV6-5	TRBD2	TGTGCCAGCAGTTACCGGGGGGGTTGGGTGCGGAACGAGCAGTACTTC	CASSYRGGWVRNEQYF
TRBJ2-7	TRBV7-2	-	TGTGCCAGCAGCCCCACCTACGAGCAGTACTTC	CASSPTYEQYF
TRBJ2-5	TRBV9	TRBD1	TGTGCCAGCAGCGCCTGGACAGGGGCGGAGACCCAGTACTTC	CASSAWTGAETQYF
TRBJ1-5	TRBV30	TRBD1	TGTGCCTGGAGACCCGGGGACAGGGGTAGCAATCAGCCCCAGCATTTT	CAWRPGDRGSNQPQHF
TRBJ2-1	TRBV28	TRBD2	TGTGCCAGCAGTTCTAGATGGGGACTAGCGGCCTACAATGAGCAGTTCTTC	CASSSRWGLAAYNEQFF
TRBJ2-7	TRBV27	-	TGTGCCAGCAGACGGGACACCAACTCCTACGAGCAGTACTTC	CASRRDTNSYEQYF